This T cell receptor (beta chain) comes out of a study of blood T cell repertoires in COVID-19. Whole-study context: Italy, Spain and the United States were the sources of the convalescent and acute COVID-19 samples. PBMCs, B-cell-depleted T cells, or T cells provided the cDNA or gDNA that made up the material.

The CDR3 is 15 residues long. V lost 3 bases and J lost 0, with 12 bases in between. Germline CDR1 is SGHRS and CDR2 is YFSETQ. Only in-frame clones appear in the TCRdb table, and some are missing; sequencing was by immunoSEQ multiplex PCR. The repertoire holds roughly 150,000 clones, with 93% as singletons. This chain connects TRBV5-1 to TRBJ1-2; D may be TRBD1 (6 bases). This TCR was recovered from a woman in her sixties with COVID-19, enrolled during active disease. Sequences were obtained from peripheral blood. In DNA, the CDR3 is TGCGCCAGCAGCTCCATACAGGGAGCTAACTATGGCTACACCTTC. Translated: CASSSIQGANYGYTF.